This T cell receptor beta chain originates from a study of graft-versus-host responses after intestinal transplantation. The CDR3 is made up of 15 amino acids. V was clipped by 4 bases and J by 3 bases, with 13 bases between them. The germline gives CDR1 SGHAT, CDR2 FQNNGV. Once graft tissue had been processed, intraepithelial and lamina propria lymphocytes were released. Method: immunoSEQ multiplex PCR; TCRdb's copy keeps in-frame clones and lacks some. Among approximately 63,000 clones, around 86% were seen once, and the ten largest hold about 1.7%. The rearrangement joins TRBV11-2 to TRBJ2-1; D is possibly TRBD2 (5 bases). This clonotype originated in a human patient who received an intestinal transplant, so some T cells may come from the graft donor. The sequencing used ileum tissue, collected more than 350 days after transplant. This chain's CDR3 is CASSSWENGYNEQFF. The DNA for the CDR3 is TGTGCCAGCAGCTCTTGGGAGAACGGCTACAATGAGCAGTTCTTC.